Below are 24 T cell receptor beta chains sequenced from a single sample in a study of T cell responses to AZD1222 COVID-19 vaccine (dated by TCRdb to 2020 to 2022). The library was produced with the immunoSEQ multiplex PCR assay. What TCRdb holds here is the immuneACCESS table cut down to in-frame rearrangements. Part of the clones is not present; checked against another copy, under half of the missing clones reflect an unresolved V gene, and the others are unexplained. Within this sample are 120,000 to 150,000 clones, with approximately 90% of them counted one time only. The ten largest clones represent around 3% of the sample. The time point label on this specimen signifies: about 28 days (+/-7) after the second vaccine dose. The sample was peripheral blood, taken 28 days after the second AZD1222 dose. These receptor sequences come from an adult who received the AZD1222 COVID-19 vaccine.

This sequence joins TRBV11-2 and TRBJ2-7, with no clear D. V was shortened by 0 bases and J by 3 bases, with 9 bases between the two germline ends. CDR3 length equals 14 residues. Germline V gives CDR1 SGHAT, CDR2 FQNNGV. CDR3 bases: TGTGCCAGCAGCTTAGATCCGTTGGGCTACGAGCAGTACTTC. This codes for CASSLDPLGYEQYF. Drawing the rest from reference TRBV11-2 and TRBJ2-7, the complete variable domain is EAGVAQSPRYKIIEKRQSVAFWCNPISGHATLYWYQQILGQGPKLLIQFQNNGVVDDSQLPKDRFSAERLKGVDSTLKIQPAKLEDSAVYLCASSLDPLGYEQYFGPGTRLTVT.

J is TRBJ1-2 and V is TRBV27, with D tentatively TRBD1 (6 bases). V was trimmed by 5 bases and J by 6 bases, leaving 10 bases between them. This CDR3 is built from 12 residues. Germline V gives CDR1 MNHEY, CDR2 SMNVEV (reference sequence). The CDR3 spells CASSLAGDGYTF. CDR3 sequence (DNA): TGTGCCAGCAGTCTTGCAGGGGATGGCTACACCTTC.

The rearrangement uses TRBV14 and TRBJ2-2, with TRBD2 as a possible D gene (6 bases). The CDR3 runs 15 residues. Trimming took 5 bases from V and 3 from J, leaving 13 bases between them. In germline, CDR1 is SGHDN, CDR2 FVKESK. CDR3 residues: CASSKRGGHTGELFF. For the CDR3, the DNA is TGTGCCAGCAGCAAGAGGGGAGGACACACCGGGGAGCTGTTTTTT. The entire variable domain, with the rest obtained from reference TRBV14 and TRBJ2-2, is as follows: EAGVTQFPSHSVIEKGQTVTLRCDPISGHDNLYWYRRVMGKEIKFLLHFVKESKQDESGMPNNRFLAERTGGTYSTLKVQPAELEDSGVYFCASSKRGGHTGELFFGEGSRLTVL.

This rearrangement joins TRBV27 to TRBJ1-4; D remains ambiguous. Germline values: CDR1 MNHEY, CDR2 SMNVEV (reference sequence). V lost 2 bases and J 5 bases, leaving 12 bases between the germline ends. This CDR3 is 15 amino acids long. The CDR3 loop is CASSLRFGGNEKLFF. The CDR3 DNA sequence: TGTGCCAGCAGTTTAAGATTTGGTGGCAATGAAAAACTGTTTTTT.

The chain joins TRBV4-2 to TRBJ2-3; 8 positions agree with TRBD2. The CDR3 has 14 amino acids. Germline V gene lookup returns CDR1 LGHNA and CDR2 YNFKEQ. With 1 base clipped from V and 3 bases from J, the junction kept 0 bases outside the gene matches. The CDR3 reads CASSQGLATDTQYF. The CDR3 region has the DNA TGTGCCAGCAGCCAAGGACTAGCGACAGATACGCAGTATTTT.

The genes are TRBV6-6 and TRBJ1-5; a weak D match, TRBD1 (5 bases). The V end was cut by 6 bases, the J end by 9 bases, with 12 bases between. This CDR3 spans 12 amino acids. The germline V gene has CDR1 MNHNY and CDR2 SVGAGI (reference sequence). Written as DNA, the CDR3 is TGTGCCAGCAGCCTAGACAGCGGGCCCCAGCATTTT. It encodes CASSLDSGPQHF.

J is TRBJ2-7 and V is TRBV3-1 (or the pseudogene TRBV3-2); D gene ambiguous. Germline-derived CDR1 and CDR2 are LGHDT and YNNKEL (reference sequence). Trimming left V 0 bases short and J 2 bases short, with 17 bases between. The CDR3 covers 17 residues. CDR3 sequence reads: CASSQDLGYRITYEQYF. In DNA form, the CDR3 reads TGTGCCAGCAGCCAAGATTTGGGGTATCGAATAACCTACGAGCAGTACTTC.

The chain employs TRBV27 and TRBJ1-5; D might be TRBD1 (6 bases). This CDR3 is built from 13 residues. The germline V gene has CDR1 MNHEY and CDR2 SMNVEV (reference sequence). The V end was cut by 6 bases, the J end by 7 bases, with 13 bases between. The CDR3 reads CASSRGRGQPQHF. As DNA, the CDR3 is TGTGCCAGCAGCCGGGGGCGTGGGCAGCCCCAGCATTTT.

The chain carries TRBV30 and TRBJ1-1, with D possibly TRBD1 on 6 matching bases. V was cut by 2 bases and J by 3 bases, with 10 bases left in between. CDR3 length: 13 amino acids. Germline V gene data show CDR1 as GTSNPN and CDR2 as SVGIG (reference sequence). The CDR3 nucleotides read TGTGCCTGGAGTCACAGGGTGGACACTGAAGCTTTCTTT. Residues: CAWSHRVDTEAFF.

The chain joins TRBV19 to TRBJ2-3; 7 bases match TRBD1. The CDR3 covers 17 residues. Germline CDR1 and CDR2: LNHDA and SQIVND (reference sequence). Trimming took 4 bases from V and 2 from J; bases not matched to a gene: 12. CDR3 protein: CASSKRIPGQFTDTQYF. The CDR3 DNA is TGTGCCAGTAGTAAGAGGATTCCGGGACAGTTCACAGATACGCAGTATTTT.

This chain uses TRBV18 with TRBJ1-4, with 9 positions matching TRBD1. Per the germline V gene, CDR1 is KGHSH and CDR2 is LQKENI. V lost 6 bases and J lost 6; bases outside the gene matches: 11. This CDR3 spans 16 amino acids. CDR3 DNA sequence: TGTGCCAGCTCTCCCGGGACAGGGAAGTCAGATGAAAAACTGTTTTTT. It encodes CASSPGTGKSDEKLFF.

The CDR3 region has the DNA TGTGCCAGTCAAAGGGGTGACAGGCAAAACATTCAGTACTTC. This sequence encodes CASQRGDRQNIQYF. This chain connects TRBV28 to TRBJ2-4; a weak D match, TRBD1 (6 bases). Trimming left V 9 bases short and J 5 bases short, with 17 bases between. The CDR3 has 14 residues. Germline V gene sequence: CDR1 MDHEN, CDR2 SYDVKM.

CDR3 loop: CSVIGDRENSPLHF. The DNA of the CDR3 is TGCAGCGTTATCGGCGACAGGGAGAATTCACCCCTCCACTTT. The chain has TRBV29-1 and TRBJ1-6, with 7 bases matching TRBD1. Germline CDR1 SQVTM, CDR2 ANQGSEA. The V segment lost 5 bases and the J segment 7 bases; nucleotides outside the gene matches: 8. The CDR3 has 14 residues.

The chain employs TRBV27 and TRBJ2-7, with TRBD1 identical over 8 bases. With V trimmed by 3 bases and J by 2 bases, 12 bases remained unmatched. The germline gives CDR1 MNHEY, CDR2 SMNVEV (reference sequence). There are 17 residues in the CDR3. CDR3 sequence reads: CASSFAGTGQATYEQYF. The CDR3 DNA sequence: TGTGCCAGCAGTTTTGCGGGGACGGGACAGGCAACCTACGAGCAGTACTTC.

Notes on this clone: Compared with germline, one end of the junction differs, possibly owing to a read error. This rearrangement joins TRBV13 to TRBJ1-5; D is possibly TRBD1 (6 bases). The CDR3 runs to 15 residues. CDR1 is PRHDT, CDR2 FYEKMQ, per germline (reference sequence). CDR3 loop: CASSLGGTGNQPQHF. CDR3 in DNA: TGTGCCAGCAGCCTAGGGGGTACGGGCAATCAGCCCCAGCATTTT.

This rearrangement joins TRBV18 to TRBJ2-7; 12 bases line up with TRBD1. This CDR3 region has 15 residues. The V and J ends lost 2 bases and 2 bases, in that order; junction bases with no gene match: 1. The germline V gene encodes CDR1 KGHSH and CDR2 LQKENI. The CDR3 region has the DNA TGTGCCAGCTCACCAGGGACAGGGGGCGCCTACGAGCAGTACTTC. Translated: CASSPGTGGAYEQYF.

V usage is TRBV27 and J usage is TRBJ2-6, with TRBD2 matching 9 bases. Germline trimming cut 4 bases from V and 3 bases from J; bases unmatched to any gene: 10. CDR1 MNHEY and CDR2 SMNVEV come from the germline V gene (reference sequence). The CDR3 is 18 amino acids. The CDR3, as DNA: TGTGCCAGCAGTTCCCTATTTAGCGGGGGCAGTGGGGCCAACGTCCTGACTTTC. Protein product: CASSSLFSGGSGANVLTF.

The chain uses TRBV3-1 (or the pseudogene TRBV3-2) and TRBJ2-7; 7 positions match TRBD1. Per the germline V gene, CDR1 is LGHDT and CDR2 is YNNKEL (reference sequence). The CDR3 is 14 amino acids. The J segment lost 4 bases and the V segment lost 5 bases, leaving 8 bases of the junction unmatched. The CDR3 DNA reads TGTGCCAGCAGCTACGACGGACAGGAATACGAGCAGTACTTC. Translating it yields CASSYDGQEYEQYF.

A few counts support this clone. V is TRBV2 and J is TRBJ1-2, with D maybe TRBD1 (5 bases). The CDR3 totals 15 residues. Germline V gene sequence: CDR1 SNHLY, CDR2 FYNNEI. The germline V and J ends were trimmed by 3 bases and 5 bases, with 16 bases remaining between them. This CDR3 is CASSEGHLLLYGYTF. CDR3 bases: TGTGCCAGCAGTGAGGGGCACCTTTTGCTTTATGGCTACACCTTC.

V gene TRBV27 combines with J gene TRBJ1-1, with TRBD1 as a possible D gene (6 bases). V shed 1 base and J shed 5 bases, with 8 bases lying between them. The V gene's germline CDR1 is MNHEY and CDR2 SMNVEV (reference sequence). This CDR3 spans 13 amino acids. The CDR3 sequence: CASSLWDTTEAFF. DNA of the CDR3: TGTGCCAGCAGTTTATGGGACACTACTGAAGCTTTCTTT.

This chain uses TRBV7-2 with TRBJ2-1; 11 bases fit TRBD1. CDR1 is SGHTA, CDR2 FQGNSA, per germline. The V segment lost 7 bases and the J segment 8 bases; nucleotides outside the gene matches: 10. The CDR3 runs 15 residues. The CDR3, as DNA: TGTGCCAGCACCTCCCAGGGACAGGGGGTCGATGAGCAGTTCTTC. Protein sequence: CASTSQGQGVDEQFF.

The chain links TRBV7-2 to TRBJ2-1; a weak D match, TRBD1 (6 bases). CDR1 is SGHTA, CDR2 FQGNSA, per germline. CDR3 size: 15 residues. Trimming took off 5 bases at V and 2 bases at J, with 13 bases between the two ends. CDR3 amino acids: CASSPGAGTYNEQFF. Here the CDR3 DNA reads TGTGCCAGCAGCCCAGGGGCAGGGACCTACAATGAGCAGTTCTTC.

In DNA, the CDR3 is TGTGCCAGCAGTAGGAGGGGGCAGGGTAATTCACCCCTCCACTTT. Translated: CASSRRGQGNSPLHF. The genes are TRBV28 and TRBJ1-6, with 7 bases fitting TRBD1. CDR1 and CDR2 (germline): MDHEN, SYDVKM. The CDR3 has 15 amino acids. V lost 5 bases, J lost 6 bases, and 7 bases stayed unmatched.

The chain couples TRBV25-1 to TRBJ2-7, with D maybe TRBD1 (5 bases). Germline V CDR1 and CDR2: MGHDK, SYGVNS. Between the trimmed V and J ends, which lost 5 bases and 4 bases, there was a span of 18 bases. This CDR3 comprises 15 residues. The CDR3 DNA reads TGTGCCAGCAGTCGAAGCCAAGGGGCTGGGTACGAGCAGTACTTC. Translating gives CASSRSQGAGYEQYF.